The 3 T cell receptor beta chains reported below all come from one sample, sequenced in a study of STAT3 mutations in large granular lymphocyte leukemia. Broader study findings: Every T-cell large granular lymphocyte leukemia patient had at least one immunodominant TCR beta clonotype.

TCRdb's copy holds only in-frame clones and misses some; the assay was immunoSEQ multiplex PCR. The sample carries 37,000 or so clones, roughly 84% recorded once. No antigens are known for them. Sequenced: PBMCs. The receptors stem from a human donor with T large granular lymphocyte leukemia. Some clones in this sample may be carry-over from other donors' samples.

This clone has just one count. This chain uses TRBV5-1 with TRBJ2-1, with D hard to call. The CDR3 is made up of 12 amino acids. V shed 2 bases and J shed 10 bases, with 10 bases lying between them. CDR1 and CDR2 from the germline V gene are SGHRS and YFSETQ. CDR3 in DNA: TGCGCCAGCAGCTTCTTAGCTGGGGAGCAGTTCTTC. Its translation is CASSFLAGEQFF.

The chain is built from TRBV5-6 and TRBJ2-3; D uncertain. Per the germline V gene, CDR1 is SGHDT and CDR2 is YYEEEE. V dropped 5 bases and J dropped 4 bases, with 20 bases sitting between them. The CDR3 covers 16 residues. This CDR3 reads CASSPSPTSLADTQYF. The DNA of the CDR3 is TGTGCCAGCAGTCCCTCCCCGACATCCTTGGCAGATACGCAGTATTTT.

The rearrangement joins TRBV5-1 to TRBJ2-7; D uncertain. The CDR3 sequence is 13 residues long. V gave up 4 bases and J gave up 4 bases, with 12 bases separating them. Per the germline V gene, CDR1 is SGHRS and CDR2 is YFSETQ. The CDR3 sequence: CASSAGLRYEQYF. For the CDR3, the DNA is TGCGCCAGCAGCGCAGGTCTTCGTTACGAGCAGTACTTC.